The clone carrying this T cell receptor beta chain was recorded a few times. What it binds is unknown. This CDR3 spans 16 amino acids. Germline CDR1 is SEHNR and CDR2 is FQNEAQ (reference sequence). The junction had 14 bases not matched to a gene; V was cut back by 5 bases and J by 9 bases. This entry belongs to a study of cytomegalovirus exposure and HLA in healthy donors. The repertoire was sequenced with immunoSEQ multiplex PCR; TCRdb's copy has only in-frame clones and lacks some. The data show about 150,000 clones, about 91% seen once. General study results and limits: A few CMV-associated chains proved CMV antigen-specific in vitro.

This TCR was recovered from a woman aged 18-30 years in good health and CMV-seropositive. Specimen: PBMCs. This chain joins TRBV7-9 and TRBJ2-2; 8 bases are a match to TRBD2. The CDR3 loop is CASSASGSSGSRELFF. The CDR3 nucleotides read TGTGCCAGCAGCGCCTCCGGCAGCAGCGGGAGCCGGGAGCTGTTTTTT.